Listed here are 12 T cell receptor beta chains from one sample, sequenced in a study of human T cells and chemical hapten exposure. Time point described: patch test 1, 2 weeks after DPC sensitization. Treatment reported: therapeutic diphenylcyclopropenone sensitization with weekly scalp DPC. From the RACE reads, TCRdb called clonotypes with MiXCR, one entry per CDR3 protein. Seen here are more than 90,000 distinct CDR3 sequences, roughly a tenth observed once, and the top ten hold 2% to 2.5%. The material sequenced was whole blood, taken in connection with sensitization to the hapten diphenylcyclopropenone (DPC). The receptor set was obtained from a man aged 35-49 years with alopecia areata. Some clones in this sample may be carry-over from other donors' samples.

This clonotype came up a few times. The chain combines TRBV6-5 with TRBJ2-7, with TRBD1 as a possible D gene (7 bases). The CDR3 sequence is 13 residues long. CDR1 MNHEY and CDR2 SVGAGI come from the germline V gene. V was clipped by 2 bases and J by 6 bases, with 11 bases between them. CDR3 residues: CASSYGGGSEQYF. The CDR3 DNA is TGTGCCAGCAGTTACGGAGGGGGCAGCGAGCAGTACTTC.

This CDR3 reads CASSYGGGTDTQYF. The CDR3 DNA is TGTGCCAGCAGTTACGGCGGGGGAACAGATACGCAGTATTTT. This chain links TRBV6-6 with TRBJ2-3; TRBD2 matches 7 bases. Germline V gene lookup returns CDR1 MNHNY and CDR2 SVGAGI (reference sequence). V trimming: 2 bases; J trimming: 3 bases; junction bases outside the gene matches: 2. The CDR3 totals 14 residues.

This clonotype has ten or more counts. This rearrangement joins TRBV9 to TRBJ2-3; possible D gene TRBD2, 6 bases. Trimming cost V 4 bases and J 1 base, with 13 bases left between them. The CDR3 sequence is 15 residues long. The germline gives CDR1 SGDLS, CDR2 YYNGEE. The CDR3 loop is CASSSRPGGTDTQYF. CDR3 in DNA: TGTGCCAGCAGCTCTCGCCCGGGGGGCACAGATACGCAGTATTTT.

This clonotype showed up just a few times. This chain links TRBV10-3 with TRBJ2-7; D unclear. CDR1 ENHRY and CDR2 SYGVKD come from the germline V gene. V was cut by 5 bases and J by 3 bases, with 11 bases left in between. CDR3 size: 13 residues. The CDR3 is CAISPRNGYEQYV. CDR3 bases: TGTGCCATCAGTCCCCGGAACGGCTACGAGCAGTACGTC.

Only a few counts were recorded for this clonotype. CDR3 nucleotides: TGTGCCAGCAGTTTATATACACCCACAGATACGCAGTATTTT. Protein: CASSLYTPTDTQYF. This chain connects TRBV28 to TRBJ2-3; D is uncertain. This CDR3 has 14 amino acids. Germline values: CDR1 MDHEN, CDR2 SYDVKM. Trimming left V 1 base short and J 2 bases short, with 7 bases between.

This clonotype turned up a few times. The chain couples TRBV7-2 to TRBJ2-7; 7 nucleotides agree with TRBD1. The CDR3 runs to 13 residues. V trimming: 3 bases; J trimming: 7 bases; junction bases outside the gene matches: 6. Germline V lookup: CDR1 SGHTA, CDR2 FQGNSA. CDR3 loop: CASSFQGDGEQYF. The CDR3 region has the DNA TGTGCCAGCAGCTTTCAGGGGGACGGGGAGCAGTACTTC. Full variable domain (outside the CDR3, taken from reference TRBV7-2 and TRBJ2-7): GAGVSQSPSNKVTEKGKDVELRCDPISGHTALYWYRQSLGQGLEFLIYFQGNSAPDKSGLPSDRFSAERTGGSVSTLTIQRTQQEDSAVYLCASSFQGDGEQYFGPGTRLTVT.

This clonotype appeared a few times. V usage is TRBV29-1 and J usage is TRBJ1-1, with 7 bases lining up with TRBD1. This CDR3 is 13 amino acids long. Losses at the gene ends were 2 bases for V and 5 bases for J; bases not matched to a gene: 5. Germline lookup yields CDR1 SQVTM and CDR2 ANQGSEA. CDR3 DNA sequence: TGCAGCGTTGAAAACCCGACAGGGACTGAAGCTTTCTTT. Protein product: CSVENPTGTEAFF.

There are many counts of this clonotype. V is TRBV10-3 and J is TRBJ2-3; D is unresolved. There are 13 residues in the CDR3. Trimming took 3 bases from V and 6 from J, leaving 10 bases between them. The germline gives CDR1 ENHRY, CDR2 SYGVKD. CDR3 loop: CAISDLTLDTQYF. DNA for the CDR3: TGTGCCATCAGTGATCTTACTCTGGATACGCAGTATTTT.

This clonotype was seen a handful of times. The gene calls are TRBV29-1 and TRBJ2-2; D unclear. The CDR3 runs 11 residues. CDR1 SQVTM and CDR2 ANQGSEA come from the germline V gene. V was trimmed by 5 bases and J by 5 bases, leaving 6 bases between them. The CDR3 reads CSVRRTGELFF. The CDR3 DNA is TGCAGCGTTCGCAGAACCGGGGAGCTGTTTTTT.

The chain has TRBV7-8 and TRBJ2-5; a weak D match, TRBD2 (6 bases). Trimming removed 5 bases from V and 0 bases from J, with 13 bases in between. The CDR3 is 15 residues long. Germline CDR1 and CDR2: SGHVS and FQNEAQ. In DNA, the CDR3 is TGTGCCAGCAGCGGAGGGGTCGGGTACCAAGAGACCCAGTACTTC. Residues: CASSGGVGYQETQYF.

This clonotype was detected once. The J gene is TRBJ2-7, the V gene TRBV18, with 7 bases lining up with TRBD2. The junction had 8 bases not matched to a gene; V was cut back by 8 bases and J by 4 bases. Germline assignment: CDR1 KGHSH and CDR2 LQKENI. The CDR3 extends over 13 amino acids. In DNA, the CDR3 is TGTGCCAGCCGTAGGGACTACATATACGAGCAGTACGTC. Protein: CASRRDYIYEQYV.

The chain combines TRBV6-1 with TRBJ2-1; D uncertain. CDR1 is MNHNS, CDR2 SASEGT, per germline. This CDR3 is built from 14 residues. Trimming removed 1 base from V and 2 bases from J, with 6 bases in between. The CDR3, as DNA: TGTGCCAGCAGTGAAGTGCATCCCTACAATGAGCAGTTCTTC. Amino acids: CASSEVHPYNEQFF.